Below, 23 T cell receptor beta chains from the same sample are listed, as sequenced in a study of blood T cell repertoires in COVID-19. The protocol was immunoSEQ multiplex PCR, while the TCRdb copy is restricted to in-frame clones and leaves out a portion. The sample contains around 210,000 clones, roughly four fifths of which appear only once. Sequencing used peripheral blood. The source of these receptors is a woman of 80 years or more with COVID-19, enrolled during active disease.

In DNA, the CDR3 is TGTGCCAGCAGCGGACAACAGGGGGCGAACACTGAAGCTTTCTTT. It codes for CASSGQQGANTEAFF. The rearrangement links TRBV9 to TRBJ1-1; 9 bases line up with TRBD1. The J segment lost 1 base and the V segment lost 3 bases, leaving 4 bases of the junction unmatched. The CDR3 spans 15 residues. Germline CDR1 SGDLS, CDR2 YYNGEE.

This chain connects TRBV5-1 to TRBJ2-2, with 7 bases matching TRBD1. CDR1 is SGHRS and CDR2 is YFSETQ in the germline V gene. J lost 5 bases, V lost 4 bases, and 8 bases had no gene match. This CDR3 comprises 15 residues. The CDR3 coding sequence is TGCGCCAGCAGCAATAAGACAGGGCCAACCGGGGAGCTGTTTTTT. Its translation: CASSNKTGPTGELFF. The full variable domain, with the rest looked up from reference TRBV5-1 and TRBJ2-2, is KAGVTQTPRYLIKTRGQQVTLSCSPISGHRSVSWYQQTPGQGLQFLFEYFSETQRNKGNFPGRFSGRQFSNSRSEMNVSTLELGDSALYLCASSNKTGPTGELFFGEGSRLTVL.

The chain combines TRBV20-1 with TRBJ1-6; unclear D gene. This CDR3 has 11 amino acids. The V end lost 1 base, the J end lost 12 bases, and 7 bases lay between the germline ends. Germline CDR1 is DFQATT and CDR2 is SNEGSKA (reference sequence). The CDR3 here is CSARGPGPLHF. DNA of the CDR3: TGCAGTGCTAGAGGTCCGGGACCCCTCCACTTT.

This clone was observed a single time. The rearrangement joins TRBV6-5 to TRBJ1-2, with no clear D. This CDR3 contains 15 residues. Trimming left V 2 bases short and J 5 bases short, with 15 bases between. CDR1 is MNHEY and CDR2 is SVGAGI in the germline V gene. CDR3 sequence (DNA): TGTGCCAGCAGTTACGGACCTGGTAGAGGGTATGGCTACACCTTC. Translation: CASSYGPGRGYGYTF.

This chain connects TRBV6-6 to TRBJ2-3; 8 bases are a match to TRBD2. Germline V gene lookup returns CDR1 MNHNY and CDR2 SVGAGI (reference sequence). The CDR3 is 16 residues long. J was trimmed by 0 bases and V by 8 bases; bases with no gene match: 10. CDR3 DNA: TGTGCCAGCCTACCCTCGGGGGGGAGAAGCACAGATACGCAGTATTTT. Its protein product is CASLPSGGRSTDTQYF.

The rearrangement links TRBV29-1 to TRBJ1-1; D unclear. V dropped 0 bases and J dropped 7 bases, with 15 bases sitting between them. Looked up from germline, CDR1 is SQVTM and CDR2 is ANQGSEA. The CDR3 extends over 14 amino acids. The CDR3 reads CSVEEIEGGGEAFF. As DNA, the CDR3 is TGCAGCGTTGAAGAGATCGAGGGCGGAGGTGAAGCTTTCTTT.

The rearrangement links TRBV9 to TRBJ2-2; TRBD1 is a possible D gene (6 bases). Germline values: CDR1 SGDLS, CDR2 YYNGEE. CDR3 length equals 15 residues. The V gene lost 7 bases and the J gene lost 7 bases, with 20 bases spanning the gap. The CDR3 loop reads CASGLDSSVDGELFF. In nucleotides, the CDR3 is TGTGCCAGCGGTCTGGACAGCTCGGTGGACGGGGAGCTGTTTTTT.

This rearrangement joins TRBV5-1 to TRBJ2-1, with D perhaps TRBD1 (6 bases). Germline loops: CDR1 SGHRS, CDR2 YFSETQ. CDR3 length: 15 amino acids. V was cut by 0 bases and J by 2 bases, with 9 bases left in between. For the CDR3, the DNA is TGCGCCAGCAGCTTGGGACAGGCACCCTACAATGAGCAGTTCTTC. This gives the protein CASSLGQAPYNEQFF.

The chain links TRBV6-1 to TRBJ1-2; no firm D call. Per germline, CDR1 MNHNS and CDR2 SASEGT. This CDR3 is built from 12 residues. The ends were cut back, 2 bases at V and 8 bases at J, with 9 bases in the middle. The CDR3 protein is CASSEREYGYTF. Written as DNA, the CDR3 is TGTGCCAGCAGTGAAAGGGAGTACGGCTACACCTTC.

This rearrangement joins TRBV21-1 to TRBJ2-2; the DNA was not used to check the table's D call, TRBD2. TRBV21-1 is assigned pseudogene status. The CDR3 length is 15 residues. The CDR3 protein is CASSKELAVTGELFF. The CDR3 bases are TGTGCCAGCAGCAAAGAACTAGCGGTCACCGGGGAGCTGTTTTTT.

The gene calls are TRBV5-8 and TRBJ2-7; TRBD2 matches at 10 bases. The V and J ends lost 6 bases and 2 bases, in that order; junction bases with no gene match: 14. Per germline, CDR1 SGHTS and CDR2 YDEGEE. This CDR3 has 17 residues. Here the CDR3 reads CASKRMGLAPITYEQYF. In DNA, the CDR3 is TGTGCCAGCAAAAGGATGGGACTAGCGCCGATAACCTACGAGCAGTACTTC.

This rearrangement joins TRBV5-1 to TRBJ2-7; TRBD2 matches 9 bases. V lost 0 bases to trimming and J lost 2 bases; unmatched junction nucleotides: 15. Germline CDR1 and CDR2: SGHRS and YFSETQ. The CDR3 is made up of 19 amino acids. CDR3 sequence: CASSLAGVSGSSGTYEQYF. In DNA form, the CDR3 reads TGCGCCAGCAGCTTGGCCGGCGTTAGCGGGAGCTCGGGAACCTACGAGCAGTACTTC.

Concerning this clone itself: Sequence at one end of the junction differs from germline and may be a read error. This sequence joins TRBV6-5 and TRBJ1-2, with 8 bases fitting TRBD1. The CDR3 spans 15 residues. Germline loops: CDR1 MNHEY, CDR2 SVGAGI. This CDR3 reads CASIYQGARQDGYTF. The CDR3 DNA follows: TGTGCCAGCATTTACCAGGGGGCCAGACAGGATGGCTACACCTTC.

The chain recombines TRBV6-5 with TRBJ1-3; TRBD1 matches 8 bases. CDR1 and CDR2 from the germline V gene are MNHEY and SVGAGI. The CDR3 runs 15 residues. With V trimmed by 10 bases and J by 9 bases, 17 bases remained unmatched. As DNA, the CDR3 is TGTGCCACCGGGACCGGGGGGACAGGCCGAAGCACCATATATTTT. This sequence encodes CATGTGGTGRSTIYF.

The rearrangement joins TRBV3-1 (or the pseudogene TRBV3-2) to TRBJ1-1; no definite D call. The CDR3 totals 13 residues. Trimming pared 4 bases from V and 6 bases from J, leaving 12 bases between. CDR1 LGHDT and CDR2 YNNKEL come from the germline V gene (reference sequence). The CDR3 DNA sequence: TGTGCCAGCAGCCCTAGAATGCGAGCTGAAGCTTTCTTT. Translated: CASSPRMRAEAFF.

This clone was counted a few times. The chain carries TRBV6-2 or TRBV6-3 and TRBJ2-3, with 14 nucleotides matching TRBD2. The CDR3 covers 19 residues. Germline V CDR1 and CDR2: MNHEY, SVGEGT. The ends lost 5 bases at V and 0 bases at J; junction bases unmatched: 10. CDR3 protein: CASSAGTSGGLRSTDTQYF. The CDR3 DNA reads TGTGCCAGCAGTGCCGGGACTAGCGGGGGCCTTCGTAGCACAGATACGCAGTATTTT.

V usage is TRBV6-5 and J usage is TRBJ1-5, with D unclear. V lost 4 bases and J 1 base, leaving 5 bases between the germline ends. Germline V gives CDR1 MNHEY, CDR2 SVGAGI. This CDR3 region has 13 residues. The CDR3 bases are TGTGCCAGCAGTTTGTCGAGCAATCAGCCCCAGCATTTT. As protein: CASSLSSNQPQHF.

The chain carries TRBV9 and TRBJ2-7, with 13 bases identical to TRBD2. With 4 bases clipped from V and 5 bases from J, the junction kept 3 bases outside the gene matches. The CDR3 runs 14 residues. Germline-derived CDR1 and CDR2 are SGDLS and YYNGEE. CDR3 nucleotide sequence: TGTGCCAGCAGCCGGACTAGCGGGAGTGACGAGCAGTACTTC. It translates to CASSRTSGSDEQYF.

The chain combines TRBV18 with TRBJ1-5; D call uncertain. The V and J ends lost 6 bases and 3 bases respectively, with 9 bases between them. This CDR3 is built from 13 residues. Germline V gives CDR1 KGHSH, CDR2 LQKENI. The CDR3: CASSDRDNQPQHF. In nucleotides, the CDR3 is TGTGCCAGCTCCGACCGGGACAATCAGCCCCAGCATTTT.

This chain joins TRBV5-4 and TRBJ2-7; a possible D gene is TRBD2 (5 bases). Germline loops: CDR1 SGHNT, CDR2 YYREEE (reference sequence). The CDR3 has 13 amino acids. V shed 4 bases and J shed 3 bases, with 11 bases lying between them. CDR3 region: CASSDISDYEQYF. The CDR3 coding sequence is TGTGCCAGCAGCGATATTAGCGACTACGAGCAGTACTTC. The full variable domain, its missing parts supplied by reference TRBV5-4 and TRBJ2-7, is ETGVTQSPTHLIKTRGQQVTLRCSSQSGHNTVSWYQQALGQGPQFIFQYYREEENGRGNFPPRFSGLQFPNYSSELNVNALELDDSALYLCASSDISDYEQYFGPGTRLTVT.

This rearrangement joins TRBV6-5 to TRBJ1-5; the match to TRBD1 covers 7 bases. This CDR3 is built from 16 residues. Germline V CDR1 and CDR2: MNHEY, SVGAGI. The J segment lost 5 bases and the V segment lost 0 bases, leaving 7 bases of the junction unmatched. The CDR3 sequence is CASSYSGQGDDQPQHF. The CDR3 DNA reads TGTGCCAGCAGTTACTCGGGGCAGGGGGATGATCAGCCCCAGCATTTT.

The genes are TRBV3-1 (or the pseudogene TRBV3-2) and TRBJ1-1; TRBD1 might be the D (6 bases). Germline V gives CDR1 LGHDT, CDR2 YNNKEL (reference sequence). V lost 4 bases and J lost 4, with 19 bases in between. The CDR3 extends over 16 amino acids. CDR3 sequence reads: CASSLRTGRAVTEAFF. The CDR3, as DNA: TGTGCCAGCAGCCTTCGTACAGGGAGGGCGGTCACTGAAGCTTTCTTT.

The CDR3 loop is CASSLEASSYNEQFF. CDR3 coding DNA: TGTGCCAGCAGCTTAGAAGCGAGCTCCTACAATGAGCAGTTCTTC. The V and J genes are TRBV7-2 and TRBJ2-1, with D unresolved. This CDR3 spans 15 amino acids. The ends were cut back, 1 base at V and 0 bases at J, with 7 bases in the middle. The germline V gene has CDR1 SGHTA and CDR2 FQGNSA.